This TCR beta chain derives from a study of regulatory T cells in long-lasting Graves disease. Germline-derived CDR1 and CDR2 are DFQATT and SNEGSKA (reference sequence). This CDR3 contains 13 residues. The study's findings and limits: Patients with persistent Graves' had lower TCR diversity than newly diagnosed patients.

Construction of the TCR beta libraries employed iRepertoire HTBI primers in conjunction with Arm-PCR of CDR3 regions. One entry per CDR3 protein results from TCRdb running MiXCR on the multiplex PCR reads. In the table there are approximately 400,000 distinct CDR3 sequences, about 15% of which are singletons. Ten or more counts support this clonotype. Its antigen remains unidentified. Time point reported: newly diagnosed GD, antithyroid drugs for less than 3 months. Scientists built the TCR library using RNA that was extracted from PBMCs. An endocrinology department located in Xi'an, China, was where the patients came from. These data also formed part of another study, on T cells in Graves' hyperthyroidism and ophthalmopathy. That work contributes: Using the HTBI primer set, a first-round RT-PCR was run on the TCR CDR3.

The chain couples TRBV20-1 to TRBJ2-4, with 8 bases lining up with TRBD1. The receptor was isolated from a woman in her thirties or forties with Graves disease. The specimen comprised peripheral blood mononuclear cells (PBMCs), sampled at new diagnosis, from a patient treated with antithyroid drugs. The CDR3 loop is CSTQDRVKNIQYF. The CDR3 region has the DNA TGCAGCACCCAGGACAGGGTCAAAAACATTCAGTACTTC.